What follows are 32 T cell receptor beta chains derived from one specimen sequenced in a study of blood T cell repertoires in COVID-19. TCRdb's copy holds only in-frame clones and misses some; the assay was immunoSEQ multiplex PCR. The table has 150,000 to 200,000 clones, more than 70% seen once. Sequenced: peripheral blood. All receptors derive from a man in his forties with active or convalescent COVID-19.

This clone was seen only a few times. The chain is built from TRBV12-3 or TRBV12-4 and TRBJ1-5; no firm D call. The germline V and J ends were trimmed by 3 bases and 5 bases, with 5 bases remaining between them. The CDR3 length is 12 residues. CDR3 nucleotide sequence: TGTGCCAGCAGTTTTCCCGATCAGCCCCAGCATTTT. Translated, it gives CASSFPDQPQHF.

The chain couples TRBV10-3 to TRBJ2-7; 8 bases are shared with TRBD1. Unmatched junction bases numbered 7, after V lost 6 bases and J lost 3 bases. The length of the CDR3 is 14 residues. Germline V gives CDR1 ENHRY, CDR2 SYGVKD. The CDR3: CAIRRTGRDYEQYF. CDR3 nucleotides: TGTGCCATCAGGCGGACAGGGAGAGACTACGAGCAGTACTTC.

The table lists this clone with a few counts. The gene calls are TRBV6-2 or TRBV6-3 and TRBJ1-1, with D perhaps matching TRBD1 (6 bases). CDR1 is MNHEY and CDR2 is SVGEGT in the germline V gene. V shed 5 bases and J shed 7 bases, with 14 bases lying between them. The length of the CDR3 is 13 residues. The CDR3 DNA reads TGTGCCAGCAGTAACCCGGGGGGCGTTGAAGCTTTCTTT. Amino acid sequence: CASSNPGGVEAFF.

This clone appeared once. The chain recombines TRBV5-6 with TRBJ1-2; no definite D call. V gave up 0 bases and J gave up 2 bases, with 5 bases separating them. CDR1 is SGHDT and CDR2 is YYEEEE in the germline V gene. The CDR3 contains 13 residues. The CDR3 DNA reads as TGTGCCAGCAGCTTGGATCAGAACTATGGCTACACCTTC. Protein sequence: CASSLDQNYGYTF.

This chain joins TRBV7-9 and TRBJ1-1; no definite D call. This CDR3 spans 16 amino acids. The ends were cut back, 5 bases at V and 3 bases at J, with 19 bases in the middle. CDR1 is SEHNR, CDR2 FQNEAQ, per germline (reference sequence). CDR3 protein: CASSPLNFRKYTEAFF. In nucleotides, the CDR3 is TGTGCCAGCAGCCCATTAAATTTCAGGAAATACACTGAAGCTTTCTTT.

This sequence joins TRBV27 and TRBJ2-4; 10 nucleotides match TRBD2. J lost 4 bases, V lost 2 bases, and 2 bases had no gene match. This CDR3 region has 15 residues. CDR1 is MNHEY and CDR2 is SMNVEV in the germline V gene (reference sequence). For the CDR3, the DNA is TGTGCCAGCAGTTTAAAGCGGGGGGGAAAAAACATTCAGTACTTC. Translating gives CASSLKRGGKNIQYF.

The chain couples TRBV28 to TRBJ1-1, with D perhaps matching TRBD1 (6 bases). V dropped 10 bases and J dropped 0 bases, with 12 bases sitting between them. The CDR3 totals 13 residues. Germline CDR1 and CDR2: MDHEN and SYDVKM. CDR3 in DNA: TGTGCCACTACAGGGAGTATGAACACTGAAGCTTTCTTT. It translates to CATTGSMNTEAFF.

The chain has TRBV30 and TRBJ2-7; a weak D match, TRBD2 (6 bases). The germline V gene encodes CDR1 GTSNPN and CDR2 SVGIG (reference sequence). Trimming removed 3 bases from V and 0 bases from J, with 15 bases in between. The CDR3 covers 15 residues. CDR3 DNA: TGTGCCTGGAGCCTAGGCGGGACTTCCTCCTACGAGCAGTACTTC. It yields the protein CAWSLGGTSSYEQYF.

The CDR3 region is CASSEQGPYEQYF. In DNA, the CDR3 is TGTGCCAGCAGTGAACAGGGTCCCTACGAGCAGTACTTC. V usage is TRBV6-1 and J usage is TRBJ2-7, with D possibly matching TRBD1 (5 bases). Trimming cost V 2 bases and J 2 bases, with 7 bases left between them. The CDR3 extends over 13 amino acids. CDR1 MNHNS and CDR2 SASEGT come from the germline V gene.

The gene calls are TRBV20-1 and TRBJ2-1, with D maybe TRBD2 (5 bases). The CDR3 totals 11 residues. Germline lookup yields CDR1 DFQATT and CDR2 SNEGSKA (reference sequence). V was pared by 5 bases and J by 11 bases, with 13 bases between. This CDR3 is CSALDDYQQFF. CDR3 in DNA: TGCAGTGCTCTTGACGACTACCAGCAGTTCTTC.

The chain uses TRBV7-9 and TRBJ1-5; D gene ambiguous. Trimming removed 5 bases at V and 5 bases at J, with 13 bases between. This CDR3 has 14 amino acids. From germline, CDR1 is SEHNR and CDR2 FQNEAQ (reference sequence). The CDR3 sequence is CASSPQDTYQPQHF. CDR3 bases: TGTGCCAGCAGCCCACAAGACACTTATCAGCCCCAGCATTTT.

This rearrangement joins TRBV5-1 to TRBJ1-1, with TRBD1 matching 7 bases. V trimming: 7 bases; J trimming: 1 base; junction bases outside the gene matches: 4. Germline V gene sequence: CDR1 SGHRS, CDR2 YFSETQ. The length of the CDR3 is 13 residues. The CDR3, as DNA: TGCGCCAGCCATAGGGGGCCGAACACTGAAGCTTTCTTT. Translated, it gives CASHRGPNTEAFF.

The rearrangement joins TRBV15 to TRBJ2-7, with D possibly matching TRBD1 (5 bases). V was pared by 0 bases and J by 4 bases, with 10 bases between. Germline assignment: CDR1 LNHNV and CDR2 YYDKDF (reference sequence). The CDR3 runs 14 residues. CDR3 sequence reads: CATSRDKGLYEQYF. The CDR3, as DNA: TGTGCCACCAGCAGAGATAAGGGGTTATACGAGCAGTACTTC.

This rearrangement joins TRBV9 to TRBJ1-5, with D unresolved. The CDR3 consists of 14 residues. The V and J ends lost 0 bases and 3 bases respectively, with 7 bases between them. Per the germline V gene, CDR1 is SGDLS and CDR2 is YYNGEE. CDR3 nucleotides: TGTGCCAGCAGCGTAGGGACTGACAATCAGCCCCAGCATTTT. It encodes CASSVGTDNQPQHF.

Here the CDR3 reads CASRGGSANTEAFF. The CDR3 nucleotides read TGTGCCAGCAGGGGTGGTAGCGCGAACACTGAAGCTTTCTTT. The J gene is TRBJ1-1, the V gene TRBV6-5; D gene uncertain. CDR1 and CDR2 (germline): MNHEY, SVGAGI. V was shortened by 6 bases and J by 1 base, with 12 bases between the two germline ends. This CDR3 contains 14 residues.

V gene TRBV18 combines with J gene TRBJ1-5; 7 bases are a match to TRBD1. V shed 4 bases and J 4 bases; nucleotides not matched to a gene: 7. Germline V gene sequence: CDR1 KGHSH, CDR2 LQKENI. This CDR3 has 15 amino acids. CDR3 in amino acids: CASSLKQGQNQPQHF. CDR3 coding DNA: TGTGCCAGCTCACTAAAACAGGGGCAAAATCAGCCCCAGCATTTT.

Of note for this clone: In the same sample, other DNA sequences code for this CDR3. V and J are TRBV30 and TRBJ1-2, with 9 bases fitting TRBD1. In germline, CDR1 is GTSNPN, CDR2 SVGIG (reference sequence). CDR3 size: 13 residues. Losses at the gene ends were 3 bases for V and 4 bases for J; bases not matched to a gene: 3. CDR3 nucleotides: TGTGCCTGGAGCGGGACAGGGATCTATGGCTACACCTTC. Its translation is CAWSGTGIYGYTF. Together with reference TRBV30 and TRBJ1-2, the CDR3 gives the full variable domain: SQTIHQWPATLVQPVGSPLSLECTVEGTSNPNLYWYRQAAGRGLQLLFYSVGIGQISSEVPQNLSASRPQDRQFILSSKKLLLSDSGFYLCAWSGTGIYGYTFGSGTRLTVV.

The V call is TRBV10-2, the J call TRBJ2-5, with 12 positions matching TRBD1. CDR1 and CDR2 (germline): WSHSY, SAAADI. The V and J ends lost 8 bases and 5 bases, in that order; junction bases with no gene match: 6. The CDR3 is 14 residues long. CDR3 loop: CASGGQGAGETQYF. In DNA form, the CDR3 reads TGCGCCAGCGGGGGACAGGGGGCAGGGGAGACCCAGTACTTC.

The chain combines TRBV18 with TRBJ2-2; D uncertain. CDR1 is KGHSH and CDR2 is LQKENI in the germline V gene. Trimming shortened V by 8 bases and J by 4 bases, and 11 bases separated the two germline ends. This CDR3 has 13 residues. The CDR3 loop is CASTSVATGELFF. As DNA, the CDR3 is TGTGCCAGCACCTCGGTAGCCACCGGGGAGCTGTTTTTT.

This chain uses TRBV14 with TRBJ2-7; TRBD1 is a possible D gene (5 bases). CDR1 and CDR2 from the germline V gene are SGHDN and FVKESK. Trimming removed 2 bases at V and 3 bases at J, with 17 bases between. The CDR3 contains 16 residues. In nucleotides, the CDR3 is TGTGCCAGCAGCCAACTACCATTGACAGCCAACTACGAGCAGTACTTC. Translation gives CASSQLPLTANYEQYF.

This sequence joins TRBV7-2 and TRBJ2-3; 11 nucleotides agree with TRBD2. CDR1 is SGHTA, CDR2 FQGNSA, per germline. The CDR3 has 16 residues. V shed 3 bases and J 2 bases; nucleotides not matched to a gene: 4. CDR3 DNA sequence: TGTGCCAGCAGCTTGACTAGCGGGGTGGACACAGATACGCAGTATTTT. Amino acids: CASSLTSGVDTDTQYF.

The chain joins TRBV29-1 to TRBJ2-7; 8 bases are a match to TRBD2. V was pared by 4 bases and J by 2 bases, with 4 bases of the junction left unmatched. The CDR3 length is 13 residues. The germline V gene has CDR1 SQVTM and CDR2 ANQGSEA. CDR3 residues: CSVGGSGAYEQYF. The CDR3 DNA reads TGCAGCGTTGGAGGTAGCGGGGCCTACGAGCAGTACTTC.

This clone appeared a few times. The chain uses TRBV4-1 and TRBJ1-1; D remains unclear. The V gene's germline CDR1 is MGHRA and CDR2 YSYEKL. The CDR3 extends over 15 amino acids. V lost 1 base, J lost 2 bases, and 11 bases lay in between. This CDR3 is CASSQAVARNTEAFF. The CDR3 DNA reads as TGCGCCAGCAGCCAAGCTGTAGCTCGTAACACTGAAGCTTTCTTT.

This clone is a singleton in its sample. The V and J genes are TRBV11-2 and TRBJ1-2; possibly TRBD1 for D (5 bases). The ends were cut back, 5 bases at V and 4 bases at J, with 17 bases in the middle. Per the germline V gene, CDR1 is SGHAT and CDR2 is FQNNGV. CDR3 size: 15 residues. The CDR3 loop reads CASSRGGDLIYGYTF. CDR3 nucleotides: TGTGCCAGCAGCCGGGGGGGTGATCTTATCTATGGCTACACCTTC.

The rearrangement uses TRBV6-2 or TRBV6-3 and TRBJ1-2, with D possibly being TRBD1 (5 bases). Germline-derived CDR1 and CDR2 are MNHEY and SVGEGT. V was cut by 6 bases and J by 0 bases, with 14 bases left in between. There are 15 residues in the CDR3. The CDR3 sequence is CASSQRGGANYGYTF. The DNA of the CDR3 is TGTGCCAGCAGCCAGCGGGGGGGGGCTAACTATGGCTACACCTTC.

The chain carries TRBV3-1 (or the pseudogene TRBV3-2) and TRBJ2-1; tentatively, D is TRBD2 (5 bases). The CDR3 has 12 residues. Trimming removed 6 bases at V and 7 bases at J, with 10 bases between. Germline V lookup: CDR1 LGHDT, CDR2 YNNKEL (reference sequence). CDR3 loop: CASSPGENEQFF. In DNA, the CDR3 is TGTGCCAGCAGTCCCGGGGAAAATGAGCAGTTCTTC.

The chain combines TRBV6-5 with TRBJ1-1, with TRBD1 matching 8 bases. This CDR3 is 14 amino acids long. From germline, CDR1 is MNHEY and CDR2 SVGAGI. Germline trimming cut 5 bases from V and 4 bases from J; bases unmatched to any gene: 6. CDR3 sequence reads: CASSHKTGVTEAFF. The CDR3 coding sequence is TGTGCCAGCAGTCACAAGACAGGGGTCACTGAAGCTTTCTTT.

V is TRBV3-1 (or the pseudogene TRBV3-2) and J is TRBJ2-7; D is ambiguous. The CDR3 runs 15 residues. V lost 1 base and J 0 bases, leaving 10 bases between the germline ends. Germline V gene data show CDR1 as LGHDT and CDR2 as YNNKEL (reference sequence). CDR3 in amino acids: CASSQGAPYSYEQYF. CDR3 sequence (DNA): TGTGCCAGCAGCCAAGGGGCCCCCTACTCCTACGAGCAGTACTTC.

The chain joins TRBV19 to TRBJ2-1; D remains unclear. Germline V gives CDR1 LNHDA, CDR2 SQIVND (reference sequence). Trimming left V 5 bases short and J 3 bases short, with 11 bases between. CDR3 length: 14 residues. CDR3 bases: TGTGCCAGTAGTGACAAACCAGACTACAATGAGCAGTTCTTC. Amino acids: CASSDKPDYNEQFF.

V and J are TRBV6-5 and TRBJ2-3; TRBD2 is a possible D gene (5 bases). This CDR3 is built from 13 residues. Germline-derived CDR1 and CDR2 are MNHEY and SVGAGI. The V end was cut by 4 bases, the J end by 3 bases, with 8 bases between. CDR3 residues: CASSSPGTDTQYF. DNA for the CDR3: TGTGCCAGCAGTTCTCCGGGGACAGATACGCAGTATTTT.

This rearrangement joins TRBV3-1 (or the pseudogene TRBV3-2) to TRBJ2-2; D is uncertain. The CDR3 covers 12 residues. Germline CDR1 LGHDT, CDR2 YNNKEL (reference sequence). The V end lost 7 bases, the J end lost 6 bases, and 9 bases lay between the germline ends. As DNA, the CDR3 is TGTGCCAGCACCTCAAGCGCCGGGGAGCTGTTTTTT. It specifies CASTSSAGELFF.

The genes are TRBV5-4 and TRBJ2-5; 7 positions match TRBD2. CDR1 and CDR2 from the germline V gene are SGHNT and YYREEE (reference sequence). The CDR3 runs to 16 residues. V gave up 6 bases and J gave up 3 bases; unmatched junction bases: 14. CDR3 nucleotide sequence: TGTGCCAGCACCGAGTGGACTAGTTTTCAAAAAGAGACCCAGTACTTC. As protein: CASTEWTSFQKETQYF.